These 4 T cell receptor beta chains share one sample of origin, sequenced in a study of PD-1 blockade in classical Hodgkin lymphoma. Every patient experienced relapse after autologous stem cell transplantation, and brentuximab vedotin exposure varied. Assay: immunoSEQ multiplex PCR; the TCRdb copy retains only in-frame clones and omits some. The profile shows under 20,000 clones, more than 75% of them singletons. The starting material was peripheral blood mononuclear cells (PBMCs), obtained before the second cycle of nivolumab. These receptors were taken from a human donor with classical Hodgkin lymphoma.

The V gene is TRBV5-4, the J gene TRBJ2-1; no clear D. CDR3 length equals 12 residues. Germline V gives CDR1 SGHNT, CDR2 YYREEE (reference sequence). The ends were cut back, 2 bases at V and 7 bases at J, with 7 bases in the middle. The CDR3 loop is CASSFGVNEQFF. The CDR3, as DNA: TGTGCCAGCAGCTTTGGGGTAAATGAGCAGTTCTTC. The variable domain in full, completed from reference TRBV5-4 and TRBJ2-1, reads ETGVTQSPTHLIKTRGQQVTLRCSSQSGHNTVSWYQQALGQGPQFIFQYYREEENGRGNFPPRFSGLQFPNYSSELNVNALELDDSALYLCASSFGVNEQFFGPGTRLTVL.

This clone has a handful of counts. The V and J genes are TRBV6-5 and TRBJ2-7, with no clear D. The CDR3 runs 13 residues. The V gene lost 5 bases and the J gene lost 0 bases, with 8 bases spanning the gap. Germline V gene lookup returns CDR1 MNHEY and CDR2 SVGAGI. CDR3 sequence: CASSRFGSYEQYF. The CDR3, as DNA: TGTGCCAGCAGTCGGTTTGGCTCCTACGAGCAGTACTTC.

This sequence joins TRBV7-2 and TRBJ1-3; D might be TRBD1 (5 bases). CDR3 length: 15 amino acids. With 3 bases removed from V and 0 bases from J, the gap between germline ends came to 9 bases. Germline CDR1 and CDR2: SGHTA and FQGNSA. CDR3 loop: CASSFSGSSGNTIYF. CDR3 nucleotides: TGTGCCAGCAGCTTTTCAGGGAGCTCTGGAAACACCATATATTTT.

The chain is built from TRBV11-2 and TRBJ1-2, with D hard to call. Trimming left V 0 bases short and J 4 bases short, with 12 bases between. Per germline, CDR1 SGHAT and CDR2 FQNNGV. This CDR3 is built from 15 residues. The CDR3 is CASSLDRVGIYGYTF. The CDR3 DNA sequence: TGTGCCAGCAGCTTAGACCGTGTGGGAATCTATGGCTACACCTTC.